The 8 T cell receptor beta chains reported below all come from one sample, sequenced in a study of blood T cells in healthy people across ages. Primed by a sample-barcoded 5' primer and a J-beta primer mix, a second PCR proceeded for 7 to 11 cycles. TCRdb reprocessed the 5' RACE reads via MiXCR and lists one record per CDR3 protein. Of some 670,000 distinct CDR3 sequences in the sample, 40% to 65% were seen once. What was sequenced was blood. Receptors were obtained from a woman over 75 in good health.

This chain links TRBV25-1 with TRBJ2-4, with TRBD2 as a possible D gene (5 bases). Per germline, CDR1 MGHDK and CDR2 SYGVNS. V lost 6 bases, J lost 0 bases, and 12 bases lay in between. The CDR3 runs 15 residues. CDR3 in DNA: TGTGCCAGCAGAGACCCCCGGGAAGCCAAAAACATTCAGTACTTC. It yields the protein CASRDPREAKNIQYF.

This clonotype came up many times. The gene calls are TRBV29-1 and TRBJ2-7, with no clear D. CDR1 and CDR2 from the germline V gene are SQVTM and ANQGSEA. The V end lost 3 bases, the J end lost 2 bases, and 11 bases lay between the germline ends. CDR3 length equals 13 residues. DNA of the CDR3: TGCAGCGTTGATGGAGTCCAGCCCTACGAGCAGTACTTC. Its translation: CSVDGVQPYEQYF.

The chain joins TRBV12-3 or TRBV12-4 to TRBJ2-4; 7 bases match TRBD1. Losses at the gene ends were 6 bases for V and 7 bases for J; bases not matched to a gene: 9. The CDR3 runs to 14 residues. The CDR3 region has the DNA TGTGCCAGCAGCCCCCGACAGGGAAGGAACATTCAGTACTTC. This translates into CASSPRQGRNIQYF.

A few counts support this clonotype. The V gene is TRBV7-6, the J gene TRBJ1-1; D is unresolved. CDR1 is SGHVS and CDR2 is FNYEAQ in the germline V gene. Trimming stripped 5 bases from V and 4 bases from J, with 14 bases between. This CDR3 has 14 amino acids. As DNA, the CDR3 is TGTGCCAGCAGCCCGGGCCCCAGGAGCACTGAAGCTTTCTTT. This encodes CASSPGPRSTEAFF.

The V gene is TRBV12-3 or TRBV12-4, the J gene TRBJ1-2; TRBD1 agrees at 8 bases. CDR3 size: 15 residues. V trimming: 6 bases; J trimming: 3 bases; junction bases outside the gene matches: 9. CDR3 DNA sequence: TGTGCCAGCAGAAGTCAGGGGGCGGAGTACTATGGCTACACCTTC. This codes for CASRSQGAEYYGYTF.

This clonotype was detected many times. The chain has TRBV27 and TRBJ2-7; the D gene is possibly TRBD2 (5 bases). Trimming pared 5 bases from V and 0 bases from J, leaving 17 bases between. Germline CDR1 and CDR2: MNHEY and SMNVEV (reference sequence). The CDR3 loop spans 16 amino acids. The CDR3 sequence: CASSPGGASSSYEQYF. CDR3 sequence (DNA): TGTGCCAGCAGTCCCGGAGGAGCTTCTAGCTCCTACGAGCAGTACTTC.

The chain uses TRBV29-1 and TRBJ2-3, with 8 nucleotides matching TRBD1. The CDR3 length is 14 residues. Germline V gene sequence: CDR1 SQVTM, CDR2 ANQGSEA. With 8 bases clipped from V and 0 bases from J, the junction kept 7 bases outside the gene matches. CDR3 region: CSSGQATSTDTQYF. CDR3 nucleotide sequence: TGCAGCTCGGGACAGGCGACAAGCACAGATACGCAGTATTTT.

V usage is TRBV5-1 and J usage is TRBJ2-2, with 7 bases fitting TRBD1. The CDR3 covers 16 residues. Per germline, CDR1 SGHRS and CDR2 YFSETQ. V gave up 0 bases and J gave up 4 bases; unmatched junction bases: 6. Here the CDR3 DNA reads TGCGCCAGCAGCTTGGGACCGACAGGGCCCACCGGGGAGCTGTTTTTT. The encoded protein is CASSLGPTGPTGELFF.